The present T cell receptor (beta chain) was sequenced within a study of T cell changes during pregnancy in multiple sclerosis (dated by TCRdb to the late 2010s). The study in broad terms: The study examined how the T cell repertoire changed over the course of pregnancy in women with multiple sclerosis.

To prepare the library, the immunoSEQ multiplex PCR assay was applied. Imported from immuneACCESS, the table was reduced by TCRdb to in-frame sequences with V and J called. These copies leave out some clones; in studies compared against another copy, an unresolved V gene accounts for under half, and the cause of the remainder is not known. Here the sample has around 68,000 clones; approximately 90% occur a single time. Approximately 0.41% of the sample lies in the top ten. The CDR3, cysteine through phenylalanine, is 14 amino acids long. The retained sequence is limited to the CDR3, 42 bases, with the frame set at the first base. Looking up the germline V gene yields CDR1 SGHRS and CDR2 YFSETQ. At the junction V is shortened by 1 base and J by 4 bases; bases outside the gene matches: 1. Regarding this clone: It lacks a known antigen. Nothing much larger sits one base from this clone, and base qualities are not available.

The material sequenced was CD4+ T cells from peripheral blood mononuclear cells, taken before pregnancy. In this chain, TRBV5-1 is recombined with TRBJ2-3; TRBD2 aligns with 9 central bases. This sequence originates from a female donor with multiple sclerosis, enrolled in a pregnancy study. At the DNA level, the sequence is TGCGCCAGCAGCTTGAGCGGGGGGCCAGATACGCAGTATTTT. Its protein product is CASSLSGGPDTQYF.